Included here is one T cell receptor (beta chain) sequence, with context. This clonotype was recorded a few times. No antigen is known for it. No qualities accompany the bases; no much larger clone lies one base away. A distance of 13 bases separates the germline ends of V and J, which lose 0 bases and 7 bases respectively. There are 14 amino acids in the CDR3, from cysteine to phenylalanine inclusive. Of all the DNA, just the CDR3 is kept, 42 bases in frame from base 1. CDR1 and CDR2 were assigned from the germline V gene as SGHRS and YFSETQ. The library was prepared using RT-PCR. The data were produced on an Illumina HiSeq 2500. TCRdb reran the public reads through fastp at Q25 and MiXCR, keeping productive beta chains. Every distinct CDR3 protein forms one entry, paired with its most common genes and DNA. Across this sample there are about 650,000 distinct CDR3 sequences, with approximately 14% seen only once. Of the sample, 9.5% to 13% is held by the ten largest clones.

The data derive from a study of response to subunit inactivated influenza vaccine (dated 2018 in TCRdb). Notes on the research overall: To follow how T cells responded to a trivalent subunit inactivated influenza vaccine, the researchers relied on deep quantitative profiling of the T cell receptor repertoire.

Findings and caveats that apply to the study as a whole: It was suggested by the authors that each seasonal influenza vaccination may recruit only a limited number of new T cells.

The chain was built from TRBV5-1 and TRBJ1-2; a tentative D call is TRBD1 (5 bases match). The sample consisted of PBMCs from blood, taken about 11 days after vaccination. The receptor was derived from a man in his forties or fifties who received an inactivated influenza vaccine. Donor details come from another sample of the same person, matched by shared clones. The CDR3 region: CASSLVAGLVGYTF. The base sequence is TGCGCCAGCAGCTTGGTCGCAGGGTTGGTTGGCTACACCTTC.